The rows below give T cell receptor beta chains drawn from one sample of a study of blood T cell repertoires in COVID-19. This table comes from immunoSEQ multiplex PCR, and its TCRdb copy is limited to in-frame clones, with some not included. The sample comprises some 220,000 clones, about nine tenths of which are singletons, and over 3% rests with the top ten. The material sequenced was PBMCs or T cells enriched from blood (not recorded which). Receptors originate from a woman aged 35 to 49 with acute COVID-19. The CDR3 runs from the conserved cysteine through the conserved F or W. A D gene is named only where the DNA matches it firmly.

CDR3aa	d_gene	v_gene	j_gene
CASSLGGGPSTDTQYF	NA	TRBV18	TRBJ2-3
CASSGLAGTAAYNEQFF	TRBD1	TRBV10-1	TRBJ2-1
CSASSKNTEAFF	NA	TRBV20-1	TRBJ1-1
CASSLGRAMGETQYF	NA	TRBV7-3	TRBJ2-5
CASSPGGAVIDTQYF	NA	TRBV7-3	TRBJ2-3
CASSVQGSSGNTIYF	NA	TRBV5-6	TRBJ1-3
CASSQVPQGNEKLFF	TRBD1	TRBV4-3	TRBJ1-4
CASSLGGRGYTF	NA	TRBV11-2	TRBJ1-2
CASSLETPGQGRTEAFF	TRBD1	TRBV5-1	TRBJ1-1
CASSLTGVGGSPLHF	TRBD1	TRBV5-4	TRBJ1-6
CASSWDRDWGYTF	TRBD1	TRBV5-1	TRBJ1-2
CASSFGTGNSPLHF	TRBD1	TRBV7-9	TRBJ1-6
CASSLVSGRHGEQYF	TRBD2	TRBV11-2	TRBJ2-7
CASSPDRDYNSPLHF	NA	TRBV5-1	TRBJ1-6
CASKDYRDNYGYTF	NA	TRBV6-4	TRBJ1-2
CASSTTIGQINSNQPQHF	NA	TRBV27	TRBJ1-5
CSVFLRFEAFF	NA	TRBV29-1	TRBJ1-1
CASSLGQGSATNEKLFF	TRBD1	TRBV5-1	TRBJ1-4
CASSFGLASTEQFF	NA	TRBV11-1	TRBJ2-1
CASSQETSGRLQYF	TRBD2	TRBV19	TRBJ2-3
CASSQDFAVNTEAFF	NA	TRBV3-1/TRBV3-2	TRBJ1-1
CSASFPERNTIYF	NA	TRBV20-1	TRBJ1-3
CASTETGGYGYTF	TRBD1	TRBV9	TRBJ1-2
CASSPQGRLSPLHF	NA	TRBV25-1	TRBJ1-6
CASSRLGGQGIGDTQYF	TRBD1	TRBV27	TRBJ2-3
CASRGGTIMNTEAFF	NA	TRBV19	TRBJ1-1
CASSLESSYNEQFF	NA	TRBV13	TRBJ2-1
CASRRDRKTGELFF	NA	TRBV19	TRBJ2-2
CSVHEGGGNTIYF	NA	TRBV29-1	TRBJ1-3
CASFRGRLGYGYTF	NA	TRBV6-5	TRBJ1-2
CASSQVANYGYTF	NA	TRBV4-1	TRBJ1-2
CAIWQPGGTTEAFF	NA	TRBV10-3	TRBJ1-1
CASGPALAGRRNTGELFF	TRBD2	TRBV12-5	TRBJ2-2
CASSFSGGTTRELFF	TRBD2	TRBV7-9	TRBJ2-2
CASSFRLTSGTGVITGELFF	TRBD1	TRBV13	TRBJ2-2
CAGGERRRGAFF	NA	TRBV30	TRBJ1-1
CASSTTSITGEGYTF	TRBD1	TRBV18	TRBJ1-2
CALAGTGRETQYF	TRBD1	TRBV30	TRBJ2-5
CASSQERGGQETQYF	TRBD2	TRBV4-3	TRBJ2-5
CASSIIAGGTDTQYF	TRBD2	TRBV6-5	TRBJ2-3
CASRGLGRRNEQFF	TRBD2	TRBV6-5	TRBJ2-1
CASRGGASSYNSPLHF	NA	TRBV2	TRBJ1-6
CASGHEGADEQYF	NA	TRBV6-5	TRBJ2-7
CASSPSDGQPQHF	NA	TRBV18	TRBJ1-5
CASSLAPAGDGDTEAFF	NA	TRBV11-2	TRBJ1-1
CASRLSAGFYNEQFF	NA	TRBV5-1	TRBJ2-1
CASSQDSPSGNTIYF	NA	TRBV4-3	TRBJ1-3
CASSDSVRGAGELFF	NA	TRBV6-4	TRBJ2-2
CASSLSYSSKNEQFF	NA	TRBV11-3	TRBJ2-1
CASRIGPASGQPQHF	NA	TRBV5-6	TRBJ1-5